The 13 T cell receptor beta chains presented below share a single source sample, sequenced in a study of blood T cell repertoires in COVID-19. Profiling relied on immunoSEQ multiplex PCR, and the TCRdb table lists in-frame clones only, not all of them. The table records about 200,000 clones, about 88% of them present only once. Sample: peripheral blood. All receptors come from a woman aged 35 to 49 who had recovered from COVID-19.

V is TRBV19 and J is TRBJ2-7; 7 bases agree with TRBD2. This CDR3 contains 16 residues. Trimming took 2 bases from V and 2 from J; bases not matched to a gene: 9. CDR1 is LNHDA and CDR2 is SQIVND in the germline V gene (reference sequence). CDR3 region: CASSISGAGMAYEQYF. CDR3 bases: TGTGCCAGTAGTATAAGCGGGGCAGGGATGGCCTACGAGCAGTACTTC.

The chain employs TRBV18 and TRBJ1-4, with unresolved D. Between the trimmed V and J ends, which lost 0 bases and 0 bases, there was a span of 5 bases. Germline CDR1 reads KGHSH; CDR2 reads LQKENI. The CDR3 loop spans 15 amino acids. The CDR3 nucleotides are TGTGCCAGCTCACCACCGCGAACAACTAATGAAAAACTGTTTTTT. The encoded protein is CASSPPRTTNEKLFF. The full variable domain, its missing parts supplied by reference TRBV18 and TRBJ1-4, is NAGVMQNPRHLVRRRGQEARLRCSPMKGHSHVYWYRQLPEEGLKFMVYLQKENIIDESGMPKERFSAEFPKEGPSILRIQQVVRGDSAAYFCASSPPRTTNEKLFFGSGTQLSVL.

In regard to this clone: The same CDR3 is also encoded by other DNA sequences in this sample. The CDR3 here is CASSGGAATNEKLFF. CDR3 bases: TGCGCCAGCAGCGGAGGGGCTGCAACTAATGAAAAACTGTTTTTT. V and J are TRBV5-1 and TRBJ1-4, with D perhaps TRBD1 (5 bases). This CDR3 has 15 residues. The germline V gene has CDR1 SGHRS and CDR2 YFSETQ. V was shortened by 4 bases and J by 0 bases, with 10 bases between the two germline ends.

The genes are TRBV12-5 and TRBJ2-3, with 7 nucleotides matching TRBD2. Trimming took 3 bases from V and 5 from J; bases not matched to a gene: 8. Germline V CDR1 and CDR2: LGHNT, FRNRAP. This CDR3 has 15 residues. The CDR3 nucleotides read TGTGCTAGTGGTTTCGATCTAGCGGCCGGAGATACGCAGTATTTT. Its protein product is CASGFDLAAGDTQYF. The complete variable domain, with remaining parts taken from reference TRBV12-5 and TRBJ2-3, reads DARVTQTPRHKVTEMGQEVTMRCQPILGHNTVFWYRQTMMQGLELLAYFRNRAPLDDSGMPKDRFSAEMPDATLATLKIQPSEPRDSAVYFCASGFDLAAGDTQYFGPGTRLTVL.

The chain recombines TRBV11-2 with TRBJ2-2; 7 bases agree with TRBD2. The CDR3 covers 14 residues. Germline CDR1 SGHAT, CDR2 FQNNGV. The V segment lost 6 bases and the J segment 4 bases; nucleotides outside the gene matches: 5. The CDR3 loop is CASSQRDGTGELFF. CDR3 nucleotides: TGTGCCAGCAGTCAGCGGGATGGCACCGGGGAGCTGTTTTTT.

This clone was counted once. CDR3 DNA: TGCGCCAGCAGCTCGACCGGACAGGTCGGGGGTGAGCAGTTCTTC. Translation: CASSSTGQVGGEQFF. The V and J genes are TRBV5-1 and TRBJ2-1; perhaps TRBD1 as D (7 bases). CDR1 is SGHRS, CDR2 YFSETQ, per germline. Trimming left V 3 bases short and J 9 bases short, with 19 bases between. This CDR3 is 15 amino acids long.

V and J are TRBV6-2 or TRBV6-3 and TRBJ1-1; D is possibly TRBD1 (6 bases). Deletions cut 5 bases from V and 1 base from J, with 14 bases between. The CDR3 covers 15 residues. Germline-derived CDR1 and CDR2 are MNHEY and SVGEGT. The CDR3 DNA follows: TGTGCCAGCAGTCTGTACGGACAGCAGAACACTGAAGCTTTCTTT. Encoded protein: CASSLYGQQNTEAFF.

This clone showed up just a few times. Other DNA sequences of this sample code for an identical CDR3. The rearrangement links TRBV19 to TRBJ2-1; TRBD2 matches at 10 bases. The CDR3 is made up of 15 amino acids. Germline V gives CDR1 LNHDA, CDR2 SQIVND (reference sequence). Germline trimming cut 2 bases from V and 7 bases from J; bases unmatched to any gene: 5. The CDR3 bases are TGTGCCAGTAGTATACTAGCGGGAGCGGGAAATGAGCAGTTCTTC. Amino acids: CASSILAGAGNEQFF.

The genes are TRBV18 and TRBJ1-4, with D maybe TRBD1 (5 bases). This CDR3 is 14 amino acids long. Germline-derived CDR1 and CDR2 are KGHSH and LQKENI. The ends were cut back, 1 base at V and 6 bases at J, with 9 bases in the middle. CDR3 protein: CASSPQGRDEKLFF. The CDR3 nucleotides read TGTGCCAGCTCACCACAGGGGCGTGATGAAAAACTGTTTTTT. The full variable domain, in which reference TRBV18 and TRBJ1-4 provide the parts outside the CDR3, is NAGVMQNPRHLVRRRGQEARLRCSPMKGHSHVYWYRQLPEEGLKFMVYLQKENIIDESGMPKERFSAEFPKEGPSILRIQQVVRGDSAAYFCASSPQGRDEKLFFGSGTQLSVL.

CDR3 sequence (DNA): TGTGCCAGCAGCGTAGGTCTCGGGATGAACACCGGGGAGCTGTTTTTT. Amino acids: CASSVGLGMNTGELFF. The gene calls are TRBV9 and TRBJ2-2; D might be TRBD2 (5 bases). V was shortened by 0 bases and J by 1 base, with 10 bases between the two germline ends. This CDR3 region has 16 residues. Germline-derived CDR1 and CDR2 are SGDLS and YYNGEE.

The chain uses TRBV19 and TRBJ2-7; possibly TRBD2 for D (5 bases). Trimming cost V 4 bases and J 1 base, with 8 bases left between them. This CDR3 spans 13 amino acids. Germline V gives CDR1 LNHDA, CDR2 SQIVND (reference sequence). The CDR3 is CASSKTNSYEQYF. The CDR3, as DNA: TGTGCCAGTAGTAAGACTAATTCCTACGAGCAGTACTTC. Supplemented by reference TRBV19 and TRBJ2-7, the full variable domain reads DGGITQSPKYLFRKEGQNVTLSCEQNLNHDAMYWYRQDPGQGLRLIYYSQIVNDFQKGDIAEGYSVSREKKESFPLTVTSAQKNPTAFYLCASSKTNSYEQYFGPGTRLTVT.

The chain employs TRBV6-2 or TRBV6-3 and TRBJ2-5; TRBD2 aligns across 15 bases. CDR1 and CDR2 from the germline V gene are MNHEY and SVGEGT. Germline trimming cut 5 bases from V and 7 bases from J; bases unmatched to any gene: 8. The CDR3 sequence is 16 residues long. In nucleotides, the CDR3 is TGTGCCAGCAGTCAACCGGGACTAGCGGGAGGAGGGACCCAGTACTTC. It specifies CASSQPGLAGGGTQYF.

The rearrangement uses TRBV25-1 and TRBJ2-7; perhaps TRBD2 as D (6 bases). Germline V gene data show CDR1 as MGHDK and CDR2 as SYGVNS. Trimming took off 2 bases at V and 4 bases at J, with 9 bases between the two ends. CDR3 length: 13 amino acids. The CDR3 nucleotides read TGTGCCAGCAGTGAAGTTGGAGGGTACGAGCAGTACTTC. Its translation: CASSEVGGYEQYF.